This TCR beta chain appears in the sequencing data of a study of T-cell reconstitution after alpha-beta-depleted transplantation in children. TCRbeta library construction was performed incorporating unique molecular identifiers. TCRdb processed the PCR reads anew with MiXCR; each CDR3 protein has one entry. This table has around 500,000 distinct CDR3 sequences, roughly an eighth appearing once. CDR1 SGHTA and CDR2 FQGNSA come from the germline V gene. The V and J ends lost 1 base and 5 bases respectively, with 17 bases between them. The CDR3 is made up of 16 amino acids. This clonotype originated in a human donor who donated a stem cell graft to a child with combined immunodeficiency. The sequences come from PBMCs from the stem cell graft donor, collected from the stem cell graft. The rearrangement uses TRBV7-2 and TRBJ2-5, with a weak D call TRBD1 (5 bases). Here the CDR3 DNA reads TGTGCCAGCAGCTTAGGCTGGGGCCTCGGTGGGGAGACCCAGTACTTC. This codes for CASSLGWGLGGETQYF.